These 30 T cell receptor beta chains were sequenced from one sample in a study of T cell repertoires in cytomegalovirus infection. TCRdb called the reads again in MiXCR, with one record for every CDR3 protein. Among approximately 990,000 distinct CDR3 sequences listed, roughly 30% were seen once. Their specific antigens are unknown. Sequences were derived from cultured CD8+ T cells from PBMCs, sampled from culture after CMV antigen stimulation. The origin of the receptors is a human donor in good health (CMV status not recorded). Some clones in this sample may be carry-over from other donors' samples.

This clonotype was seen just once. CDR3 DNA sequence: TGTGCCACCAGTGAAAACACAGATACGCAGTATTTT. Translation: CATSENTDTQYF. V and J are TRBV24-1 and TRBJ2-3, with D hard to call. Germline CDR1 and CDR2: KGHDR and SFDVKD. V lost 4 bases, J lost 2 bases, and 3 bases lay in between. The CDR3 consists of 12 residues.

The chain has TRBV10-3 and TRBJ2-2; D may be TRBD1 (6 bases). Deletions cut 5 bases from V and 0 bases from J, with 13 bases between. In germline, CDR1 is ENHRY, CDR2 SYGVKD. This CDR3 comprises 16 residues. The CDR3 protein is CAISTWTDTNTGELFF. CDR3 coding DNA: TGTGCCATCAGTACTTGGACAGACACGAACACCGGGGAGCTGTTTTTT.

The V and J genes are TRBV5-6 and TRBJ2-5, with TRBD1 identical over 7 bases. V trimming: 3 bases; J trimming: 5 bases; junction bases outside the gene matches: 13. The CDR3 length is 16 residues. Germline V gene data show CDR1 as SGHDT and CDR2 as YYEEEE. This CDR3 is CASSSVTGHEGETQYF. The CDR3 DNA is TGTGCCAGCAGCTCTGTGACAGGGCACGAAGGGGAGACCCAGTACTTC.

The chain's CDR3 is CASGLVLYSGGLQETQYF. In DNA, the CDR3 is TGTGCTAGTGGTTTGGTACTCTATAGCGGGGGGCTCCAAGAGACCCAGTACTTC. The rearrangement links TRBV12-5 to TRBJ2-5; TRBD2 matches at 10 bases. The length of the CDR3 is 18 residues. V lost 0 bases, J lost 1 base, and 8 bases stayed unmatched. The V gene's germline CDR1 is LGHNT and CDR2 FRNRAP. Combining the CDR3 with reference TRBV12-5 and TRBJ2-5 gives the whole variable domain DARVTQTPRHKVTEMGQEVTMRCQPILGHNTVFWYRQTMMQGLELLAYFRNRAPLDDSGMPKDRFSAEMPDATLATLKIQPSEPRDSAVYFCASGLVLYSGGLQETQYFGPGTRLLVL.

CDR3: CASSIDRVTYEQYF. CDR3 in DNA: TGTGCCAGTAGTATAGACAGGGTCACCTACGAGCAGTACTTC. The chain employs TRBV19 and TRBJ2-7, with D perhaps matching TRBD1 (5 bases). This CDR3 has 14 residues. From germline, CDR1 is LNHDA and CDR2 SQIVND (reference sequence). V gave up 0 bases and J gave up 2 bases, with 8 bases separating them.

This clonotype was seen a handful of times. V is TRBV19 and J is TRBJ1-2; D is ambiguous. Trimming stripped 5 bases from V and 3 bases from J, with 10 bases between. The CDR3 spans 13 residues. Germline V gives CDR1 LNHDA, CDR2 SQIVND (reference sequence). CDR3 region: CASSPGDDYGYTF. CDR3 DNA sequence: TGTGCCAGTAGTCCCGGGGATGACTATGGCTACACCTTC.

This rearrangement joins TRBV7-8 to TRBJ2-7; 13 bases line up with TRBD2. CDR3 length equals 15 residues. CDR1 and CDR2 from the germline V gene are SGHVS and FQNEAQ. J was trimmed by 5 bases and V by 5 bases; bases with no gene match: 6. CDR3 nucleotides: TGTGCCAGCAGCGCTCCGGGACTAGCGGGACACGAGCAGTACTTC. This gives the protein CASSAPGLAGHEQYF.

The CDR3 DNA follows: TGCAGCGTTGAAGTTCCCGGGGAAAGAGGCTACGAGCAGTACGTC. Its protein is CSVEVPGERGYEQYV. The V gene is TRBV29-1, the J gene TRBJ2-7; a weak D match, TRBD2 (5 bases). In germline, CDR1 is SQVTM, CDR2 ANQGSEA. The V and J ends lost 1 base and 3 bases respectively, with 16 bases between them. The CDR3 consists of 15 residues.

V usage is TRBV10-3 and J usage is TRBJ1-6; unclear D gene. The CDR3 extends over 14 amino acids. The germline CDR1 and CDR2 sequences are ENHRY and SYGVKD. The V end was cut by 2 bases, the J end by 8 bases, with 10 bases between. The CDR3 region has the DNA TGTGCCATCAGTGAGGTGAGAGGTGATTCACCCCTCCACTTT. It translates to CAISEVRGDSPLHF.

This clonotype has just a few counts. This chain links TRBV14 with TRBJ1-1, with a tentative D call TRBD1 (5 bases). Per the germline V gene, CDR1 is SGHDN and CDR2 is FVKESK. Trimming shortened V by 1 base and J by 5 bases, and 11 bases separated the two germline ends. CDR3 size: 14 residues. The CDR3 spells CASSQVQGRTEAFF. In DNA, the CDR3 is TGTGCCAGCAGCCAAGTTCAGGGACGAACTGAAGCTTTCTTT. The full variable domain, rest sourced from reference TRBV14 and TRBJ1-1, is EAGVTQFPSHSVIEKGQTVTLRCDPISGHDNLYWYRRVMGKEIKFLLHFVKESKQDESGMPNNRFLAERTGGTYSTLKVQPAELEDSGVYFCASSQVQGRTEAFFGQGTRLTVV.

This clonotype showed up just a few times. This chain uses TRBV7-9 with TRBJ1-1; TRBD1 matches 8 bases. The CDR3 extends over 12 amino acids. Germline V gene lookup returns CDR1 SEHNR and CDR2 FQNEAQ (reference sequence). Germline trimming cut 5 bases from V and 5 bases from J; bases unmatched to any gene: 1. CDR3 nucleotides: TGTGCCAGCAGCGGGGACAGGACTGAAGCTTTCTTT. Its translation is CASSGDRTEAFF.

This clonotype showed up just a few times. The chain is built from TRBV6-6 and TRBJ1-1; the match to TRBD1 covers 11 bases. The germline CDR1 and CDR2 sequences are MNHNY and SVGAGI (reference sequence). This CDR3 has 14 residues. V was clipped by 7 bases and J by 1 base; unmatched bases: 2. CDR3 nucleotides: TGTGCCAGCATGGGACAGGGGGGGAACACTGAAGCTTTCTTT. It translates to CASMGQGGNTEAFF.

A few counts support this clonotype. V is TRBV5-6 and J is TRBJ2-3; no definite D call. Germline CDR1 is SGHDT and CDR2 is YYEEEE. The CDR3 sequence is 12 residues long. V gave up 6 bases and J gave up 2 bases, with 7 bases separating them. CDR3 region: CASTEHTDTQYF. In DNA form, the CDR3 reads TGTGCCAGCACAGAGCACACAGATACGCAGTATTTT.

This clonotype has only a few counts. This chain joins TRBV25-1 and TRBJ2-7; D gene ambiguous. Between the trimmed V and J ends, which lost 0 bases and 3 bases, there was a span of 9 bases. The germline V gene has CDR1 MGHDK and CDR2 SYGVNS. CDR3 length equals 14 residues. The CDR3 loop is CASSEYIGLYEQYF. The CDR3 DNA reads TGTGCCAGCAGTGAATATATAGGTCTCTACGAGCAGTACTTC.

In nucleotides, the CDR3 is TGCAGCGTTCGGACTAGCGAGAACTCCTACAATGAGCAGTTCTTC. This codes for CSVRTSENSYNEQFF. The V and J genes are TRBV29-1 and TRBJ2-1; 9 bases map to TRBD2. Germline V CDR1 and CDR2: SQVTM, ANQGSEA. CDR3 length: 15 amino acids. V was clipped by 5 bases and J by 0 bases; unmatched bases: 5.

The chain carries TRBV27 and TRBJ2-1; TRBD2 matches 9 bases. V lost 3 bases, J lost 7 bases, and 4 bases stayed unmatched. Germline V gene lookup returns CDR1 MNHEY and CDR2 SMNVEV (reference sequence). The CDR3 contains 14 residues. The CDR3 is CASSLAGGTNEQFF. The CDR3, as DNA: TGTGCCAGCAGTTTGGCGGGGGGGACGAATGAGCAGTTCTTC.

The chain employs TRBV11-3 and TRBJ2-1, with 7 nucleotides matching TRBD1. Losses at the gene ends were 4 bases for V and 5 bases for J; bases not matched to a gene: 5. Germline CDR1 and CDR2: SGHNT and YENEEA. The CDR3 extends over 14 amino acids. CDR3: CASSSRDRDNEQFF. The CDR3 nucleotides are TGTGCCAGCAGCTCTAGAGACAGGGACAATGAGCAGTTCTTC.

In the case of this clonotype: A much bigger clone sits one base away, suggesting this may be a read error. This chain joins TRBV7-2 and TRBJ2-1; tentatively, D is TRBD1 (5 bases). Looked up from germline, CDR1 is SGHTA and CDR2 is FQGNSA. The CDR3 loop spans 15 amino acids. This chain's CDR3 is CVSSLRNDRDNEQFF. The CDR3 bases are TGTGTCAGCAGCCTCCGGAACGACAGAGACAATGAGCAGTTCTTC.

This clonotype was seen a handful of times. The CDR3 DNA reads TGCGCCAGCAGCCAGGCAGGGGGTCAACTCTATGGCTACACCTTC. It is translated as CASSQAGGQLYGYTF. The chain is built from TRBV4-3 and TRBJ1-2; TRBD1 agrees at 7 bases. The V and J ends lost 3 bases and 4 bases, in that order; junction bases with no gene match: 8. CDR1 is LGHNA and CDR2 is YSLEER in the germline V gene. There are 15 residues in the CDR3.

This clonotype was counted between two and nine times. CDR3: CASSFVLEFF. CDR3 sequence (DNA): TGTGCCAGCAGCTTCGTATTGGAGTTCTTC. The genes are TRBV7-6 and TRBJ2-1; D uncertain. This CDR3 is 10 amino acids long. The V gene's germline CDR1 is SGHVS and CDR2 FNYEAQ. V was cut by 3 bases and J by 14 bases, with 8 bases left in between.

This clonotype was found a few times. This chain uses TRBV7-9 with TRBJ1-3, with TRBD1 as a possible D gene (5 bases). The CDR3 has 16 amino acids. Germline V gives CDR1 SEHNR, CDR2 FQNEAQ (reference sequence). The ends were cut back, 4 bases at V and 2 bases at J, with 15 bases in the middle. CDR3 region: CASSSNGGTPGNTIYF. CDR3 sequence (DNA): TGTGCCAGCAGCTCGAACGGAGGGACGCCTGGAAACACCATATATTTT.

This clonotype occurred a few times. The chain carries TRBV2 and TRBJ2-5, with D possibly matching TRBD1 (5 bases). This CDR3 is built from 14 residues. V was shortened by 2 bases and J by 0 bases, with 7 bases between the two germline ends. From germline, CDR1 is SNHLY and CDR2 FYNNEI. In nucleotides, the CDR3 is TGTGCCAGCAGTGAACTGGGGCACCAAGAGACCCAGTACTTC. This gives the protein CASSELGHQETQYF.

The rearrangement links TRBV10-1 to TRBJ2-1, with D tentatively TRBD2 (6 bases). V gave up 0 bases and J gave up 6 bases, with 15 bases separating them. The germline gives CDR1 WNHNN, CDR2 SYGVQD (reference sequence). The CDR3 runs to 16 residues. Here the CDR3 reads CASSESGGYLVNEQFF. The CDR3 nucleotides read TGCGCCAGCAGTGAGTCTGGAGGGTATCTGGTCAATGAGCAGTTCTTC.

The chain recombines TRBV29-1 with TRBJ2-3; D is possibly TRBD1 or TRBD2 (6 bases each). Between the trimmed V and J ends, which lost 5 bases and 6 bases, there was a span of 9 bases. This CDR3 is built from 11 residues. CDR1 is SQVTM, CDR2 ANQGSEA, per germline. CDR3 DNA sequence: TGCAGCGTTTGGGGGGCGGATACGCAGTATTTT. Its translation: CSVWGADTQYF.

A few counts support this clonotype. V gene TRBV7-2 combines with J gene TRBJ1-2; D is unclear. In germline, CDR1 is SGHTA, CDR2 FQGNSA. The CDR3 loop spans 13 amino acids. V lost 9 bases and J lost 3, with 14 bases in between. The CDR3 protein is CASLETVYYGYTF. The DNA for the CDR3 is TGTGCCAGTCTGGAGACTGTTTACTATGGCTACACCTTC.

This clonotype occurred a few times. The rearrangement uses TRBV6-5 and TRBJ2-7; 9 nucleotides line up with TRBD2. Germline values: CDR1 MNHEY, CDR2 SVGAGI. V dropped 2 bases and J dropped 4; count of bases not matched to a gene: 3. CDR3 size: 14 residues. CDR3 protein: CASSYGTSQYEQYF. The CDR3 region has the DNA TGTGCCAGCAGTTACGGGACTAGCCAGTACGAGCAGTACTTC.

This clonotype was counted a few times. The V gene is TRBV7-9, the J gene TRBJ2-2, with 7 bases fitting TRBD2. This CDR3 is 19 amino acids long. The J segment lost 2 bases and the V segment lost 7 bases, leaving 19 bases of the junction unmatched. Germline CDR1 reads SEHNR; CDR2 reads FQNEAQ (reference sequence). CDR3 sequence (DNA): TGTGCCAGCAACGGGGCCCGGGACTACCAATCCCCTAACACCGGGGAGCTGTTTTTT. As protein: CASNGARDYQSPNTGELFF.

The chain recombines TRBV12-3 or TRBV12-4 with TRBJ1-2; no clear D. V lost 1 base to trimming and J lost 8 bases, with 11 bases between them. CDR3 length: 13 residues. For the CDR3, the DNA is TGTGCCAGCAGTTTAGGTTTCTTTGACGGCTACACCTTC. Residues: CASSLGFFDGYTF.

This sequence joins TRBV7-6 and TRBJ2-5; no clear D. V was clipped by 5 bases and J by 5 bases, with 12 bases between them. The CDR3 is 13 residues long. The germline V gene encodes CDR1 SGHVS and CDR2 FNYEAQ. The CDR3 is CASSERVDETQYF. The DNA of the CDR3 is TGTGCCAGCAGCGAAAGGGTGGACGAGACCCAGTACTTC.

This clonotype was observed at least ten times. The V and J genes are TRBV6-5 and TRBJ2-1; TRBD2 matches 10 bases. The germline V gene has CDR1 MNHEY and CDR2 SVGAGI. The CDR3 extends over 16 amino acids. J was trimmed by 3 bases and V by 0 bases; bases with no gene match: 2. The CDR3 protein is CASSYSSSGGYNEQFF. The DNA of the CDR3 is TGTGCCAGCAGTTACTCGTCTAGCGGGGGCTACAATGAGCAGTTCTTC.